The 2 T cell receptor beta chains below were found in one sample sequenced in a study of cytomegalovirus exposure and HLA in healthy donors. PCR primers comprised 60 Vbeta and 13 Jbeta primers. Repertoires were generated with immunoSEQ multiplex PCR, while TCRdb's copy carries only in-frame clones and drops some. The listing contains fewer than 200,000 clones. Specimen: PBMCs. Receptors originate from a man between 25 and 39 years old in good health and CMV-seronegative.

The gene calls are TRBV6-5 and TRBJ2-5; perhaps TRBD2 as D (6 bases). V was shortened by 3 bases and J by 5 bases, with 10 bases between the two germline ends. From germline, CDR1 is MNHEY and CDR2 SVGAGI. The CDR3 length is 13 residues. The CDR3 is CASSYGGWETQYF. CDR3 in DNA: TGTGCCAGCAGTTATGGGGGGTGGGAGACCCAGTACTTC.

This chain links TRBV2 with TRBJ2-1; D perhaps matches TRBD1 (5 bases). CDR1 is SNHLY and CDR2 is FYNNEI in the germline V gene. V lost 6 bases and J lost 4, with 16 bases in between. The CDR3 runs to 15 residues. CDR3: CASSSLFRAYNEQFF. CDR3 nucleotides: TGTGCCAGCAGCTCCCTCTTCAGGGCTTACAATGAGCAGTTCTTC.